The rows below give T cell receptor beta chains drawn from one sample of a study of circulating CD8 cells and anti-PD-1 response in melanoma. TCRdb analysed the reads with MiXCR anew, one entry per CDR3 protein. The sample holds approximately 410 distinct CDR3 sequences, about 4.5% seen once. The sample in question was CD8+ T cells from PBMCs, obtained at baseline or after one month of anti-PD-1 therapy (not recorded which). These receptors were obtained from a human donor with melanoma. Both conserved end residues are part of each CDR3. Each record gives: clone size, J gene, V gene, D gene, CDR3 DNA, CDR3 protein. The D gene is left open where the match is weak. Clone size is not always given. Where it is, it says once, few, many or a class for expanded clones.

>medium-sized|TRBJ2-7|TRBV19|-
TGTGCCAGTAGTACTGGGGTTCGCTTCTACGAGCAGTACTTC
CASSTGVRFYEQYF
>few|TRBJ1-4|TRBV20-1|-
TGCAGTGCTAGATTGACAGCAACTAATGAAAAACTGTTTTTT
CSARLTATNEKLFF
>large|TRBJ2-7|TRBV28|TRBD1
TGTGCCAGCGGAACCGGGACAGGTTTCCCCTACGAGCAGTACTTC
CASGTGTGFPYEQYF
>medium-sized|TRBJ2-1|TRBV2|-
TGTGCCAGCAGTGTTTACGGGGGCCTCTCCTACAATGAGCAGTTCTTC
CASSVYGGLSYNEQFF
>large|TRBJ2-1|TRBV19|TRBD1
TGTGCCAGTAGCCCGACAGGGGGTAGCTACAATGAGCAGTTCTTC
CASSPTGGSYNEQFF
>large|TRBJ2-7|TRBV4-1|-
TGCGCCAGCAGCCACCTGGACGACTCCTACGAGCAGTACTTC
CASSHLDDSYEQYF
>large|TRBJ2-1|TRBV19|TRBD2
TGTGCCAGTAGTATGCGGGGGGGCGTCTACAATGAGCAGTTCTTC
CASSMRGGVYNEQFF
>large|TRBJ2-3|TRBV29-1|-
TGCAGCGTATATGGGATCCTTTCGCCAGCCCCGGTTCCGTGGGCAGATACGCAGTATTTT
CSVYGILSPAPVPWADTQYF
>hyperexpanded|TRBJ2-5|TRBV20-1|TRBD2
TGCAGTGCTACGGGACTAGCGGGGGGATTACGCGAGTTCAAAATGGAAGAGACCCAGTACTTC
CSATGLAGGLREFKMEETQYF
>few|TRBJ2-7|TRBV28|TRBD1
TGTGCCAGCAGTTTATCTGGGACAGGCGCCTACGAGCAGTACTTC
CASSLSGTGAYEQYF
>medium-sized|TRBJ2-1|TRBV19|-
TGTGCCAGTAGTACAGGGAGCTCCTACAATGAGCAGTTCTTC
CASSTGSSYNEQFF
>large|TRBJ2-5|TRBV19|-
TGTGCCAGTAGATCGGCGGGGACAGAGACCCAGTACTTC
CASRSAGTETQYF
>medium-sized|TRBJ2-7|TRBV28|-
TGTGCCAGCAAACCGGAGGGTTTCGAGCAGTACTTC
CASKPEGFEQYF
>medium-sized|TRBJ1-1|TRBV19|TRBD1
TGTGCCAGTAGTATTGAGGGGGCGGGTACTGAAGCTTTCTTT
CASSIEGAGTEAFF
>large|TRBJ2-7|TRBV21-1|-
TGTGCCAGCAGCAAGGACAGCTCCTACGAGCAGTACTTC
CASSKDSSYEQYF
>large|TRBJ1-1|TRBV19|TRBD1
TGTGCCAGTAGTACACAGGGGCTCATCACTGAAGCTTTCTTT
CASSTQGLITEAFF
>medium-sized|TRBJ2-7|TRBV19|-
TGTGCCAGTAGTATAGTCGGCGGCTCCTACGAGCAGTACTTC
CASSIVGGSYEQYF
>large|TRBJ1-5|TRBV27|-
TGTGCCAGCGGGACAAGTGTTAGGAATCAGCCCCAGCATTTT
CASGTSVRNQPQHF
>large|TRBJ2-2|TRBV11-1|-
TGTGCCAGCCAAAACTTGAAGGGAGTCGGGGAGCTGTTTTTT
CASQNLKGVGELFF
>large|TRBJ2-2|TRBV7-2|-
TGTGCCAGCAGCTCGCCAGGGGAGCCCGGGGAGCTGTTTTTT
CASSSPGEPGELFF
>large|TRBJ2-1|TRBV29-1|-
TGCAGCGTTCCCACATGGAATGAGCAGTTCTTC
CSVPTWNEQFF
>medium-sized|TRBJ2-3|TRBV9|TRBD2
TGTGCCAGCAGCGGACCCCTTAGCGGGGGCCCTTCGGATACGCAGTATTTT
CASSGPLSGGPSDTQYF
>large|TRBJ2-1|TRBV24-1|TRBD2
TGTGCCACCAGTGAGTCGACCGGACTAGCGGGAGTTGTGGATGAGCAGTTCTTC
CATSESTGLAGVVDEQFF
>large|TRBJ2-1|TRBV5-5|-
TGTGCCAGCAGCTTATCTAGAGATGAGCAGTTCTTC
CASSLSRDEQFF
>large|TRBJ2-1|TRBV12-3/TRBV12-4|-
TGTGCCAGCAGTCCGGGTCACAATGAGCAGTTCTTC
CASSPGHNEQFF
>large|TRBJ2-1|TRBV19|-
TGTGCCAGTAGCCCAGCGGGCGCTGGTAATGAGCAGTTCTTC
CASSPAGAGNEQFF
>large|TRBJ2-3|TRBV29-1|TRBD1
TGCAGCGTTAGGACAGGGAACACAGATACGCAGTATTTT
CSVRTGNTDTQYF
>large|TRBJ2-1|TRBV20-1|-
TGCAGTGCTACCGACTGGAGCTCCTACAATGAGCAGTTCTTC
CSATDWSSYNEQFF
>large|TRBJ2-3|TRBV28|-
TGTGCCAGCAGTTCTCGTCTCACTTACGGCACAGATACGCAGTATTTT
CASSSRLTYGTDTQYF
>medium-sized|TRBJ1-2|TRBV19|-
TGTGCCAGTACCGATAAGACCTATGGCTACACCTTC
CASTDKTYGYTF
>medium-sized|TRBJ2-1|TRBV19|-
TGTGCCAGTGGTAAGGGGGGTTACAATGAGCAGTTCTTC
CASGKGGYNEQFF
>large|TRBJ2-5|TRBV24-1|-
TGTGCCACCAGGTCGGACGGAGAAGAGACCCAGTACTTC
CATRSDGEETQYF
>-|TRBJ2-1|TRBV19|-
TGTGCCAGTAGTATTGGAACGAGTGAGCAGTCCTTC
CASSIGTSEQSF
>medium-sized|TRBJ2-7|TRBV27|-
TGTGCCAGCAGCTTGACGGACTCCTACGAGCAGCACTTC
CASSLTDSYEQHF
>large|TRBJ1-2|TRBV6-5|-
TGTGCCAGCAGTTACGATGGGGGTGGCTACACCTTC
CASSYDGGGYTF
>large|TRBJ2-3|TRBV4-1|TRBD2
TGCGCCAGCAGCCATAGCGGGAGGAGCACAGATACGCAGTATTTT
CASSHSGRSTDTQYF
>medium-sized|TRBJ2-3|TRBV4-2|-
TGTGCCAGCAGCCAAGATGGACAACCCACAGATACGCAGTATTTT
CASSQDGQPTDTQYF
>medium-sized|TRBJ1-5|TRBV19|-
TGTGCCAGTAGTATTGGAACAGCCAGCAATCAGCCCCAGCATTTT
CASSIGTASNQPQHF
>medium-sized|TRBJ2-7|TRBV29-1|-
TGCAGCGTTGAAGATAAGGGGGGCGGGAGCGTCTACGAGCAGTACTTC
CSVEDKGGGSVYEQYF
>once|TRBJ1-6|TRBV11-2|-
TGTGCCAGCAGCTTAGATCCCCAACCGAGGATCTCACCCCTCCACTTT
CASSLDPQPRISPLHF
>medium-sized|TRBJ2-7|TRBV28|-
TGTGCCACCCACGGACCGACCGGTTACGAGCAGTACTTC
CATHGPTGYEQYF
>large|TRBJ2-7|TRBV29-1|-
TGCAGCGTTGAACGCCCTAGTACCTACGAGCAGTACTTC
CSVERPSTYEQYF
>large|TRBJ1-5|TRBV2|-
TGTGCCAGCAGTGAAGACGATAGCAATCAGCCCCAGCATTTT
CASSEDDSNQPQHF
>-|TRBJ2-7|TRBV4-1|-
TGCGCCAGCAGCCTCGGCAAGTCCGGTTACGAGCAGTACTTC
CASSLGKSGYEQYF
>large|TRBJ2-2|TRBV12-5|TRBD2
TGTGCTAGTGGCTCCCGGGGAGGGGTGAGCACCGGGGAGCTGTTTTTT
CASGSRGGVSTGELFF
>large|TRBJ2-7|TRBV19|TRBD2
TGTGCCAGTAGCTGGACTAGCGGGAGGCCGGACGAGCAGTACTTC
CASSWTSGRPDEQYF
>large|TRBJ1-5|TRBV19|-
TGTGCCAGTAGTATAGGAGCTTATAGCAATCAGCCCCAGCATTTT
CASSIGAYSNQPQHF
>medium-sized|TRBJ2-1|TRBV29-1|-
TGCAGCGCTGAGGGTGGCCTAAGCTCCTACAATGAGCAGTTCTTC
CSAEGGLSSYNEQFF
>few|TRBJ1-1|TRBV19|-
TGTGCCAGTATCTTGGCCGGGACGGGGAACACTGAAGCTTTCTTT
CASILAGTGNTEAFF